This TCR beta chain was sequenced during a study of T cell responses to AZD1222 COVID-19 vaccine (dated by TCRdb to the early 2020s). About the study as a whole: A total of more than 230 trial participants underwent TCR sequencing, of whom 207 received two doses of AZD1222 and about 25 received two doses of the MenACWY control vaccine. Trial participants were enrolled by age into subgroups of 18-55, 56-69 and 70-plus years, and roughly 150, 30 and 60 TCR-sequenced participants, respectively, were included in these subgroups.

Results and caveats for the whole study, not just this receptor: Spike-specific TCR breadth and depth rose significantly after two AZD1222 doses compared with day 0 and with MenACWY recipients. The 56-69-year group was small, and its depth increase did not reach significance, likely because of low power. The vaccine-associated CD4 TCRs covered the entire spike protein, and the dominant responses fell in regions 160-218 and 743-854. Because no day 14 peak-response samples were available, repertoires were characterized only after the peak T cell response. Participants were mostly white British and included more females than males, and it was suggested by the authors that clonal diversity may have been underestimated. Conclusions about previously exposed vaccinees were limited because only a handful of AZD1222 recipients were SARS-CoV-2 seropositive at baseline. Reportedly, almost half of the unique spike-specific TCRs recognized epitopes lying outside the regions that are mutated in the B.1.351 and B.1.1.7 variants.

The sample's time point label, in plain terms: about 28 days (+/-7) after the second vaccine dose. Because spike-specific TCR depth and breadth did not differ between the two schedules, AZD1222 recipients who got a second dose at roughly 4 weeks were pooled with those who got a second dose at roughly 12 weeks. The vaccinee samples were drawn from two UK trials, COV001 and COV002, one of which was a single-blind randomized controlled phase 2/3 trial testing AZD1222 (ChAdOx1 nCoV-19) in healthy adults. For TCRbeta chain sequencing, PBMC samples from trial participants were taken at day 0 and at day 28 after the second dose. Reading the germline V gene gives CDR1 SGHRS and CDR2 YFSETQ. A distance of 4 bases separates the germline ends of V and J, which lose 0 bases and 0 bases respectively. From its cysteine to its phenylalanine, the CDR3 spans 14 amino acids. Only CDR3 DNA remains: 42 bases, in frame from the first base.

In the case of this clone: Its antigen remains unidentified. No quality values exist for individual bases; no much larger clone is one base distant.

The CDR3 regions of human TCRbeta chains were analyzed by immunosequencing. Under the source paper's analysis protocol: TCRs in the repertoires were matched against a reference library of SARS-CoV-2-specific TCRs that had been generated with the MIRA antigen-specificity platform. Breadth was defined as the fraction of unique TCRs that were SARS-CoV-2-associated, and depth was defined as the fraction of total T cells that were SARS-CoV-2-associated. Each spike-specific TCR was assigned to its reactive spike region and to a CD4 or CD8 class using the MIRA data. Log10-transformed breadth and depth values were compared by one-way ANOVA with Sidak's multiple comparisons tests. TCRdb carries this immuneACCESS record with in-frame sequences only. Its versions omit some clonotypes, under half of them owing to an unresolved V gene in the studies checked, with the rest unexplained. For V, J and clone size, that table is used; D and trimming come from the DNA. In this sample the table shows 150,000 to 250,000 clones, approximately 93% of which occur a single time. The ten largest clones add up to roughly 0.99% of the sample.

The receptor was derived from an adult who received the AZD1222 COVID-19 vaccine. The sequencing here drew on peripheral blood, taken 28 days after the second AZD1222 dose. The receptor chain draws on TRBV5-1 and TRBJ1-5; too little of a D gene remains to name it. The CDR3 here reads CASSLEGSNQPQHF. The nucleotides read TGCGCCAGCAGCTTGGAAGGTAGCAATCAGCCCCAGCATTTT.